Following are 9 T cell receptor beta chains from one sample sequenced in a study of circulating CD8 cells and anti-PD-1 response in melanoma. Sorting of live CD3+CD8+TCRalphabeta+ cells by PD-1 and/or TIGIT gave four subsets. Using about 15 ng of total RNA, TCR libraries were made with the QIAseq Immune Repertoire TCR panel. TCRdb independently ran MiXCR on the reads; one entry per CDR3 protein. The sample yields 550 to 650 distinct CDR3 sequences, about 6% seen once. This material consisted of CD8+ T cells from PBMCs, taken at baseline or after one month of anti-PD-1 therapy (not recorded which). Receptor source: a human donor with melanoma.

A remark on this clonotype: This may come from a read error, since a much larger clone is one base off. The chain links TRBV7-6 to TRBJ2-7, with D unresolved. The CDR3 loop spans 15 amino acids. Germline assignment: CDR1 SGHVS and CDR2 FNYEAQ. CDR3 bases: TGTGCCGGCAGCCCAAAGCTCCCCTCGGCTCACGAGCAGTACTTC. Translated, it gives CAGSPKLPSAHEQYF.

This clonotype qualifies as medium-sized. This may be a read error, as it is one base from a much larger clone. J is TRBJ2-7 and V is TRBV2; D is unresolved. V was trimmed by 8 bases and J by 6 bases, leaving 11 bases between them. Germline CDR1 reads SNHLY; CDR2 reads FYNNEI. This CDR3 comprises 11 residues. CDR3 sequence reads: CASWTLGEQYF. The CDR3 nucleotides are TGTGCCAGCTGGACCTTGGGCGAGCAGTACTTC.

This clonotype qualifies as large. The J gene is TRBJ2-1, the V gene TRBV27; either TRBD1 or TRBD2 may fit D (5 bases each). The CDR3 contains 14 residues. V was pared by 4 bases and J by 8 bases, with 15 bases between. Germline loops: CDR1 MNHEY, CDR2 SMNVEV (reference sequence). The CDR3 coding sequence is TGTGCCAGCAGTTGGGGACCATTGTCCGATGAGCAGTTCTTC. Its protein is CASSWGPLSDEQFF.

By sample share, this clonotype is large (0.1 to 1%). This chain uses TRBV28 with TRBJ2-1; 9 bases map to TRBD2. This CDR3 is built from 16 residues. From germline, CDR1 is MDHEN and CDR2 SYDVKM. J lost 8 bases, V lost 7 bases, and 15 bases had no gene match. CDR3 amino acids: CASTPTVWLAGDEQFF. The CDR3 DNA reads TGTGCCAGCACCCCCACGGTGTGGTTAGCGGGAGATGAGCAGTTCTTC. The full variable domain, completed using reference TRBV28 and TRBJ2-1, is DVKVTQSSRYLVKRTGEKVFLECVQDMDHENMFWYRQDPGLGLRLIYFSYDVKMKEKGDIPEGYSVSREKKERFSLILESASTNQTSMYLCASTPTVWLAGDEQFFGPGTRLTVL.

This clonotype was seen a few times. This CDR3 reads CASSLGPLSGYTF. For the CDR3, the DNA is TGTGCCAGCAGTTTAGGGCCGCTCTCTGGCTACACCTTC. V gene TRBV27 combines with J gene TRBJ1-2; D unresolved. The CDR3 sequence is 13 residues long. Trimming left V 2 bases short and J 7 bases short, with 11 bases between. Germline V gives CDR1 MNHEY, CDR2 SMNVEV (reference sequence).

By proportion, this clonotype is large. The V call is TRBV7-2, the J call TRBJ1-1; 8 nucleotides agree with TRBD1. The germline CDR1 and CDR2 sequences are SGHTA and FQGNSA. V trimming: 2 bases; J trimming: 3 bases; junction bases outside the gene matches: 5. The CDR3 runs to 15 residues. This CDR3 reads CASSLFSTGDTEAFF. In DNA form, the CDR3 reads TGTGCCAGCAGCTTATTCTCGACAGGGGACACTGAAGCTTTCTTT.

This clonotype is deemed hyperexpanded. This rearrangement joins TRBV27 to TRBJ2-5; no reliable D call. V was pared by 3 bases and J by 7 bases, with 3 bases between. The length of the CDR3 is 10 residues. Germline values: CDR1 MNHEY, CDR2 SMNVEV (reference sequence). The CDR3: CASSLRTQYF. The DNA of the CDR3 is TGTGCCAGCAGTTTGAGGACCCAGTACTTC.

Within the sample, this clonotype is medium-sized (0.01 to 0.1%). The chain is built from TRBV27 and TRBJ2-3; D ambiguous. The CDR3 is made up of 14 amino acids. Deletions cut 0 bases from V and 6 bases from J, with 10 bases between. Germline loops: CDR1 MNHEY, CDR2 SMNVEV (reference sequence). Here the CDR3 reads CASSLSALSDTQYF. The CDR3 coding sequence is TGTGCCAGCAGTTTATCGGCTTTGTCCGATACGCAGTATTTT.

By sample share, this clonotype is medium-sized. The chain uses TRBV2 and TRBJ1-4; D call uncertain. Germline V gene lookup returns CDR1 SNHLY and CDR2 FYNNEI. This CDR3 is 13 amino acids long. For the CDR3, the DNA is TGTGCTATCCGCGAAGGTGAAAATGAAAAACTGTTTTTT. Translating it yields CAIREGENEKLFF.